A single T cell receptor (beta chain) is shown here with its context. No antigen is known for it. The V gene's germline CDR1 is SGHTA and CDR2 FQGNSA. There are 17 residues in the CDR3. The V and J ends lost 3 bases and 0 bases respectively, with 16 bases between them. This record belongs to a study of cytomegalovirus exposure and HLA in healthy donors. Study observations and caveats: A later analysis linked around 15,000 TCR beta sequences to HLA alleles at 0.05 false discovery rate. It emerged from a later analysis that several of the most significant clusters appeared to be linked to common viral pathogens.

The study ran its PCR with 60 Vbeta and 13 Jbeta primers. Here immunoSEQ multiplex PCR was the method, and the copy in TCRdb shows in-frame clones only, minus some. The data show 120,000 or so clones, with roughly two thirds seen just once and roughly 1.5% held by the top ten. This rearrangement joins TRBV7-2 to TRBJ2-3; perhaps TRBD2 as D (5 bases). The sequenced sample was PBMCs. This TCR was sampled from a man aged 25 to 40 in good health and CMV-seropositive. CDR3 nucleotide sequence: TGTGCCAGCAGCTTCCTAGTGAGCGGAGTGAGCACAGATACGCAGTATTTT. Translating it yields CASSFLVSGVSTDTQYF.